The rows below give T cell receptor beta chains drawn from one sample of a study of blood T cell repertoires in COVID-19. The table came from immunoSEQ multiplex PCR; TCRdb's copy has only in-frame clones and leaves some out. The repertoire holds roughly 260,000 clones, approximately 86% seen once, with approximately 2.4% in the top ten. The material sequenced was PBMCs or T cells enriched from blood (not recorded which). These receptors all come from a woman aged 18 to 35 who had recovered from COVID-19. Each CDR3 is given with its conserved first and last residue. A D gene is named only where the DNA matches it firmly. Not all rows give a size; the values are once, few, many and, for expanded clones, a class.

j_call,v_call,d_call,clone_size,cdr3_aa,cdr3_nt
TRBJ2-3,TRBV19,-,-,CASSPSIADTQYF,TGTGCCAGTAGTCCTAGCATCGCAGATACGCAGTATTTT
TRBJ1-5,TRBV10-1,TRBD1,once,CASSESPGGTGSDQPQHF,TGCGCCAGCAGTGAGTCACCTGGAGGGACAGGGTCAGATCAGCCCCAGCATTTT
TRBJ2-5,TRBV7-2,-,-,CASSSQGRRGTQYF,TGTGCCAGCAGCTCCCAGGGAAGGCGCGGGACCCAGTACTTC
TRBJ2-7,TRBV19,TRBD1,-,CASSQNRGGEQYF,TGTGCCAGTAGCCAAAACAGGGGTGGCGAGCAGTACTTC
TRBJ1-6,TRBV27,TRBD1,-,CASSLTGTGISPLHF,TGTGCCAGCAGTCTCACCGGGACAGGGATTTCACCCCTCCACTTT
TRBJ1-1,TRBV27,TRBD1,-,CASSLMVRGPLRNTEAFF,TGTGCCAGCAGTTTAATGGTCAGGGGGCCCCTCCGGAACACTGAAGCTTTCTTT
TRBJ2-2,TRBV7-3,-,-,CASAPEGLTGELFF,TGTGCCAGCGCCCCGGAGGGCTTGACCGGGGAGCTGTTTTTT
TRBJ2-7,TRBV7-8,-,-,CASSPFVPYEQYF,TGTGCCAGCAGCCCCTTTGTCCCCTACGAGCAGTACTTC
TRBJ2-3,TRBV15,-,-,CATSSTSRGTDTQYF,TGTGCCACCAGCAGCACTTCTCGGGGCACAGATACGCAGTATTTT
TRBJ2-7,TRBV20-1,-,-,CSARDFYEQYF,TGCAGTGCTAGAGACTTCTACGAGCAGTACTTC
TRBJ1-5,TRBV6-5,-,few,CASSSGGSSNQPQHF,TGTGCCAGCAGTTCTGGGGGGTCAAGCAATCAGCCCCAGCATTTT
TRBJ1-1,TRBV15,-,-,CATSRDLGEGTEAFF,TGTGCCACCAGCAGAGATCTCGGGGAGGGGACTGAAGCTTTCTTT
TRBJ2-3,TRBV30,-,once,CAWSVRWRRSTDTQYF,TGTGCCTGGAGTGTACGATGGCGGAGAAGCACAGATACGCAGTATTTT
TRBJ2-1,TRBV18,TRBD2,-,CASSIEWIAGGFWNEQFF,TGTGCCAGCTCGATTGAATGGATAGCGGGAGGCTTTTGGAATGAGCAGTTCTTC
TRBJ2-3,TRBV4-2,TRBD2,once,CASSQDPFSAGEDTQYF,TGTGCCAGCAGCCAAGATCCGTTCTCAGCGGGAGAAGATACGCAGTATTTT
TRBJ1-3,TRBV21-1,-,once,CASSKSPEGQGGNTIYF,TGTGCCAGCAGCAAATCACCTGAGGGACAGGGTGGAAACACCATATATTTT
TRBJ2-1,TRBV15,TRBD2,-,CATSRASGSGGGSSYNEQFF,TGTGCCACCAGCAGAGCGAGTGGTAGCGGGGGGGGTAGCTCCTACAATGAGCAGTTCTTC
TRBJ2-2,TRBV18,-,-,CASSPPGGYLGVLDGELFF,TGTGCCAGCTCACCACCCGGCGGCTATCTCGGAGTGTTGGACGGGGAGCTGTTTTTT
TRBJ1-2,TRBV7-8,-,-,CASSHLEYPAANYGYTF,TGTGCCAGCAGCCACCTTGAATACCCCGCGGCGAACTATGGCTACACCTTC
TRBJ2-5,TRBV29-1,-,-,CSVETRGLGTQYF,TGCAGCGTTGAAACCAGGGGTTTGGGGACCCAGTACTTC
TRBJ1-5,TRBV10-3,-,-,CAISESQVQPQHF,TGTGCCATCAGTGAGTCTCAGGTTCAGCCCCAGCATTTT
TRBJ2-2,TRBV27,-,-,CASSPQIISGTPEEGGELFF,TGTGCCAGCAGTCCCCAGATCATTTCCGGGACTCCTGAGGAAGGCGGGGAGCTGTTTTTT
TRBJ1-4,TRBV18,TRBD1,few,CASSRQGRGEKLFF,TGTGCCAGCTCCCGACAGGGGCGGGGTGAAAAACTGTTTTTT
TRBJ2-2,TRBV7-9,-,-,CASSFSSTGELFF,TGTGCCAGCAGCTTTTCCAGTACCGGGGAGCTGTTTTTT
TRBJ2-7,TRBV28,-,-,CASSLPTRVLGLEQYF,TGTGCCAGCAGTCTCCCCACGCGCGTCCTAGGCCTCGAGCAGTACTTC
TRBJ1-4,TRBV14,-,-,CASSRTGGATNEKLFF,TGTGCCAGCAGCCGGACCGGGGGGGCAACTAATGAAAAACTGTTTTTT
TRBJ2-5,TRBV19,TRBD2,-,CASSIIGGTHQETQYF,TGTGCCAGTAGTATTATCGGGGGGACGCATCAAGAGACCCAGTACTTC
TRBJ2-7,TRBV7-7,-,-,CASSLSPTYEQYF,TGTGCCAGCAGCTTAAGCCCTACCTACGAGCAGTACTTC
TRBJ2-1,TRBV14,-,-,CASSQARQGSYNEQFF,TGTGCCAGCAGCCAAGCGCGGCAGGGCTCCTACAATGAGCAGTTCTTC
TRBJ2-7,TRBV27,TRBD2,-,CASSLRGTTYEQYF,TGTGCCAGCAGTTTGCGCGGGACTACCTACGAGCAGTACTTC
TRBJ1-6,TRBV28,-,-,CASSLYGSYNSPLHF,TGTGCCAGCAGTTTATACGGGTCCTATAATTCACCCCTCCACTTT
TRBJ2-1,TRBV2,TRBD2,-,CASSAWTSGYNEQFF,TGTGCCAGCAGTGCTTGGACTAGCGGTTACAATGAGCAGTTCTTC
TRBJ2-3,TRBV11-3,TRBD1,-,CASSSRGPNTDTQYF,TGTGCCAGCAGCTCCAGGGGGCCCAACACAGATACGCAGTATTTT
TRBJ1-6,TRBV28,-,-,CASSPIGEAYNSPLHF,TGTGCCAGCAGTCCGATTGGGGAGGCCTATAATTCACCCCTCCACTTT
TRBJ1-6,TRBV30,-,-,CAWDDYERRENSPLHF,TGTGCCTGGGATGACTACGAGAGGAGGGAAAATTCACCCCTCCACTTT
TRBJ2-1,TRBV3-1/TRBV3-2,-,-,CASSTPSNEQFF,TGTGCCAGCAGCACACCTAGCAATGAGCAGTTCTTC
TRBJ1-6,TRBV20-1,TRBD1,-,CSASGADRVGSPLHF,TGCAGTGCTAGTGGGGCGGACAGGGTGGGTTCACCCCTCCACTTT
TRBJ2-1,TRBV6-2/TRBV6-3,TRBD2,-,CASSYEAGGPYNEQFF,TGTGCCAGCAGTTACGAAGCGGGGGGGCCTTACAATGAGCAGTTCTTC
TRBJ1-2,TRBV29-1,-,-,CSVAEAGAYGYTF,TGCAGCGTTGCGGAGGCAGGGGCCTATGGCTACACCTTC
TRBJ2-1,TRBV9,TRBD2,once,CASSLTSAAYNEQFF,TGTGCCAGCAGCCTCACTAGCGCCGCCTACAATGAGCAGTTCTTC
TRBJ2-1,TRBV10-1,TRBD2,-,CASSEDRASGYNEQFF,TGCGCCAGCAGTGAGGATAGGGCTAGCGGCTACAATGAGCAGTTCTTC
TRBJ1-1,TRBV30,-,-,CAWSVNTNTEAFF,TGTGCCTGGAGTGTAAATACTAACACTGAAGCTTTCTTT
TRBJ1-2,TRBV3-1/TRBV3-2,-,-,CASSQAGGDYGYTF,TGTGCCAGCAGCCAAGCAGGCGGGGACTATGGCTACACCTTC
TRBJ1-2,TRBV4-1,-,-,CASSQDRSSLYGYTF,TGCGCCAGCAGCCAAGATCGTAGCAGTCTCTATGGCTACACCTTC
TRBJ1-4,TRBV7-9,-,-,CASRFSLEKLFF,TGTGCCAGCAGGTTCTCCTTGGAAAAACTGTTTTTT
TRBJ1-5,TRBV9,-,-,CASSTVGDQPQHF,TGTGCCAGCAGCACGGTCGGGGATCAGCCCCAGCATTTT
TRBJ1-1,TRBV5-4,TRBD1,-,CASSRVPGQGTEAFF,TGTGCCAGCAGCAGAGTCCCGGGACAGGGGACTGAAGCTTTCTTT
TRBJ1-1,TRBV19,-,-,CASRNREKGTEAFF,TGTGCCAGTAGGAACCGGGAAAAAGGCACTGAAGCTTTCTTT
TRBJ1-1,TRBV7-9,-,-,CASSFQTYTEAFF,TGTGCCAGCAGCTTTCAGACATACACTGAAGCTTTCTTT
TRBJ1-2,TRBV7-2,-,-,CASRPAGGNYGYTF,TGTGCCAGCAGGCCAGCCGGGGGGAACTATGGCTACACCTTC
TRBJ1-1,TRBV7-2,TRBD1,-,CASSSQGGSAEAFF,TGTGCCAGCAGCTCACAGGGGGGGTCTGCTGAAGCTTTCTTT
TRBJ2-1,TRBV12-5,TRBD2,-,CASGWSVAGNNEQFF,TGTGCTAGTGGTTGGTCCGTAGCGGGTAACAATGAGCAGTTCTTC
TRBJ2-7,TRBV28,TRBD1,once,CASSLHRDSYEQYF,TGTGCCAGCAGTTTACATCGGGACAGCTACGAGCAGTACTTC
TRBJ2-7,TRBV10-3,-,-,CAIGSFVGEEQYF,TGTGCCATCGGGAGTTTTGTTGGGGAAGAGCAGTACTTC
TRBJ2-2,TRBV7-3,-,few,CASSKTGETGELFF,TGTGCCAGCAGCAAGACGGGGGAGACCGGGGAGCTGTTTTTT
TRBJ1-5,TRBV30,-,-,CAWDTVNRNQPQHF,TGTGCCTGGGATACAGTAAATCGCAATCAGCCCCAGCATTTT
TRBJ2-2,TRBV28,-,-,CASNERRGNTGELFF,TGTGCCAGCAATGAGCGTAGGGGGAACACCGGGGAGCTGTTTTTT
TRBJ2-3,TRBV28,TRBD1,-,CASSLTRGGAVTDTQYF,TGTGCCAGCAGTTTGACAAGAGGGGGCGCCGTCACAGATACGCAGTATTTT